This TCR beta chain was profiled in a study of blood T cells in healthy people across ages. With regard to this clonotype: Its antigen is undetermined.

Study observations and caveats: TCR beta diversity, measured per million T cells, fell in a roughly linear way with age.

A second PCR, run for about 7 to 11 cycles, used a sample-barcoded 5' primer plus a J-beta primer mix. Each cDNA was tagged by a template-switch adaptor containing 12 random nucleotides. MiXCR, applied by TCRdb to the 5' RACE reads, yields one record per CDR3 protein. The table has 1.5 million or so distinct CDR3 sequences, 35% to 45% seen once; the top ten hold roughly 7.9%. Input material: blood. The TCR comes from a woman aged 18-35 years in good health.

The CDR3 region has the DNA TGTGCCAGCAGAACCACGGGACGTTATAGAGATTCACCCCTCCACTTT. It is translated as CASRTTGRYRDSPLHF. The chain is built from TRBV6-2 or TRBV6-3 and TRBJ1-6; TRBD1 might be the D (5 bases). V was cut by 6 bases and J by 8 bases, with 20 bases left in between. CDR3 length: 16 amino acids. Per germline, CDR1 MNHEY and CDR2 SVGEGT.